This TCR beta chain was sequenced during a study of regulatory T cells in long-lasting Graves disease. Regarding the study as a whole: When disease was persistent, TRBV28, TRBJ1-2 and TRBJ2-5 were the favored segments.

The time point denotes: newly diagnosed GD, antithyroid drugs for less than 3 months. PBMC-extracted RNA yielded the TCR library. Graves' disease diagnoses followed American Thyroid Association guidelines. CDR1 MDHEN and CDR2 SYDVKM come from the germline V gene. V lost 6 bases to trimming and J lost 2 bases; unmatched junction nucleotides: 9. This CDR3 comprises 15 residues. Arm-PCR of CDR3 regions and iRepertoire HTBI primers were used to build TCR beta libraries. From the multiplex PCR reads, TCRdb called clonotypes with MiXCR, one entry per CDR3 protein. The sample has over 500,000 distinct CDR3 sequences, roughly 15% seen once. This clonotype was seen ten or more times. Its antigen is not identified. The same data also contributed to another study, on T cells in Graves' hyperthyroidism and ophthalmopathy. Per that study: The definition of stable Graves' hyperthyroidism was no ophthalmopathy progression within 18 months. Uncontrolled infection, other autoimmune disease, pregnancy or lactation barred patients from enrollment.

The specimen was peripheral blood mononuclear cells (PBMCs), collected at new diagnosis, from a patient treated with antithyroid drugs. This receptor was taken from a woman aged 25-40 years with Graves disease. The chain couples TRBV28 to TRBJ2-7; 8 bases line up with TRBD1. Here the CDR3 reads CASRGTGTGAYEQYF. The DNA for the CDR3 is TGTGCCAGCAGGGGGACCGGGACAGGAGCCTACGAGCAGTACTTC.